A single sample is the source of the 11 T cell receptor beta chains below, sequenced in a study of Graves' ophthalmopathy and Graves' hyperthyroidism. Amplified material comprised TCR beta CDR3 regions derived from RNA transcripts. HTBI primers were used in a first-round RT-PCR, which preceded a second-round multiplex PCR. TCRdb processed the multiplex PCR reads anew with MiXCR; each CDR3 protein has one entry. In the table there are a few hundred thousand distinct CDR3 sequences, about 15% of which are singletons. What was sequenced was peripheral blood. The receptors were sampled from an adult woman with stable Graves' hyperthyroidism.

This clonotype has ten or more counts. The genes are TRBV7-8 and TRBJ2-2; TRBD1 might be the D (6 bases). Deletions cut 0 bases from V and 8 bases from J, with 10 bases between. The CDR3 sequence is 14 residues long. The germline V gene has CDR1 SGHVS and CDR2 FQNEAQ. The CDR3: CASSLALQGGELFF. CDR3 bases: TGTGCCAGCAGCTTAGCCTTACAGGGAGGGGAGCTGTTTTTT.

The chain joins TRBV6-1 to TRBJ2-7; 12 bases match TRBD2. With 11 bases clipped from V and 1 base from J, the junction kept 6 bases outside the gene matches. CDR1 is MNHNS, CDR2 SASEGT, per germline. The CDR3 loop spans 14 amino acids. CDR3 in DNA: TGTGCCTCCCGACTAGCGGGAGAGTCCTACGAGCAGTACTTC. It codes for CASRLAGESYEQYF.

In this sample, this clonotype turned up many times. V is TRBV27 and J is TRBJ1-1; D is unclear. Per the germline V gene, CDR1 is MNHEY and CDR2 is SMNVEV (reference sequence). V dropped 6 bases and J dropped 6 bases, with 17 bases sitting between them. CDR3 length equals 14 residues. CDR3: CASRARSRFAEAFF. The DNA of the CDR3 is TGTGCCAGCAGGGCCAGGTCGAGGTTCGCTGAAGCTTTCTTT.

The table lists this clonotype with many counts. The rearrangement joins TRBV29-1 to TRBJ1-2; D is unclear. V gave up 6 bases and J gave up 1 base, with 12 bases separating them. The CDR3 has 13 amino acids. Looked up from germline, CDR1 is SQVTM and CDR2 is ANQGSEA. The CDR3 is CSVSDGINYGYTF. CDR3 nucleotide sequence: TGCAGCGTAAGCGACGGAATTAACTATGGCTACACCTTC.

This chain uses TRBV12-3 or TRBV12-4 with TRBJ2-5; possible D gene TRBD2, 5 bases. The V gene lost 9 bases and the J gene lost 5 bases, with 16 bases spanning the gap. This CDR3 comprises 13 residues. The CDR3 sequence is CASAFGGRETQYF. In DNA, the CDR3 is TGTGCCAGTGCTTTCGGAGGCCGGGAGACCCAGTACTTC.

This clonotype was counted at least ten times. V usage is TRBV6-1 and J usage is TRBJ2-5; tentative D call: TRBD1 (5 bases). Trimming stripped 7 bases from V and 5 bases from J, with 11 bases between. Germline-derived CDR1 and CDR2 are MNHNS and SASEGT. The CDR3 sequence is 12 residues long. The DNA of the CDR3 is TGTGCCAGCAAAGGGGAAAGGGAGACCCAGTACTTC. Protein: CASKGERETQYF.

In this sample, this clonotype turned up many times. The genes are TRBV15 and TRBJ1-2; no clear D gene. Germline loops: CDR1 LNHNV, CDR2 YYDKDF (reference sequence). This CDR3 has 13 amino acids. V lost 0 bases and J lost 7, with 9 bases in between. The CDR3 sequence: CATSRDRVVGYTF. The DNA for the CDR3 is TGTGCCACCAGCAGAGATAGGGTCGTTGGCTACACCTTC.

This clonotype was seen ten or more times. The rearrangement uses TRBV6-4 and TRBJ2-7, with D perhaps TRBD1 or TRBD2 (9 bases each). Germline CDR1 is MRHNA and CDR2 is SNTAGT. The CDR3 runs to 20 residues. Trimming removed 6 bases from V and 5 bases from J, with 35 bases in between. The DNA for the CDR3 is TGTGCCAGCAGACCTCACCACAGGGGGCTGTTAGCGGGAGCATCCCACGAGCAGTACTTC. This codes for CASRPHHRGLLAGASHEQYF.

This clonotype appeared many times. The rearrangement joins TRBV24-1 to TRBJ2-5; D tentatively reads TRBD1 or TRBD2 (5 bases each). Deletions cut 1 base from V and 4 bases from J, with 15 bases between. This CDR3 comprises 16 residues. Germline CDR1 and CDR2: KGHDR and SFDVKD. As DNA, the CDR3 is TGTGCCACCAGTGATTTTGGGACCGGACAATCAGAGACCCAGTACTTC. Translation gives CATSDFGTGQSETQYF.

Concerning this clonotype itself: At one boundary the junction diverges from the germline segment, which might be a read error. The rearrangement joins TRBV11-2 to TRBJ2-4; possibly TRBD2 for D (5 bases). CDR1 SGHAT and CDR2 FQNNGV come from the germline V gene. The CDR3 loop spans 17 amino acids. As DNA, the CDR3 is TGTGCCAGCAGCTTACCCCTTCAGGAGCTAGCCGAAAACATTCAGTACTTC. Its translation is CASSLPLQELAENIQYF.

This clonotype was seen many times. The chain couples TRBV12-3 or TRBV12-4 to TRBJ1-5; D is possibly TRBD1 (6 bases). V was shortened by 1 base and J by 12 bases, with 13 bases between the two germline ends. The CDR3 loop spans 13 amino acids. The CDR3 loop is CASSLGGLQVQHF. Here the CDR3 DNA reads TGTGCCAGCAGTTTAGGGGGGCTCCAGGTCCAGCATTTT.